This T cell receptor beta chain comes out of a study of cytomegalovirus exposure and HLA in healthy donors. Findings of the study overall: A list of 150 or so TCR beta chains associated with cytomegalovirus was given. About 87% or about 30% of the time was how often most TCR beta V segments were productive, according to an earlier analysis. Later, an analysis showed that TCR beta chains associated with HLA were more clonally expanded than others that were equally common.

Primers for the PCR totalled 60 Vbeta and 13 Jbeta. The table came from immunoSEQ multiplex PCR; TCRdb's copy has only in-frame clones and leaves some out. The table shows more than 250,000 clones, with roughly 89% occurring only once. Germline CDR1 SEHNR, CDR2 FQNEAQ (reference sequence). CDR3 length: 12 residues. Points on this clone: The antigen remains undetermined. At one end, the junction sequence differs from germline, possibly due to a read error.

Each donor was healthy, and each was a bone marrow donor. This sequence was found in a woman aged 18 to 35 in good health and CMV-seronegative. Sequencing input: PBMCs. This chain joins TRBV7-9 and TRBJ1-2, with D hard to call. CDR3 sequence: CSSSSGGYGYTF. The CDR3 DNA reads TGTTCCAGCAGCTCCGGAGGCTATGGCTACACCTTC.